Described below is a single T cell receptor (beta chain) sequence and its context. Its cognate antigen is unknown. This CDR3 comprises 17 residues. The germline gives CDR1 SEHNR, CDR2 FQNEAQ (reference sequence). With V trimmed by 2 bases and J by 7 bases, 11 bases remained unmatched. The data stem from a study of blood T cells in healthy people across ages. Individuals who donated were healthy Caucasians from Russia aged about 6 to 90. For the second PCR, which ran for 7 to 11 cycles, a sample-barcoded 5' primer and a J-beta primer mix were used. TCRdb called the 5' RACE reads again in MiXCR, with one record for every CDR3 protein. Here the sample spans some 1,000,000 distinct CDR3 sequences, around 27% being singletons. Study results and limitations: In the absence of known donor CMV status, changes in expanded clonotypes were possibly confounded. Roughly linear declines in TCR beta diversity per million T cells occurred with age.

This same sample was also part of a study on T cells of mothers and their children.

The source of this sequence is a girl aged 2-10 years in good health. The rearrangement uses TRBV7-9 and TRBJ1-4; 9 nucleotides line up with TRBD1. Material: blood. CDR3 in amino acids: CASSLSGTGLYAEKLFF. The CDR3 DNA reads as TGTGCCAGCAGCTTATCCGGGACAGGGCTCTACGCTGAAAAACTGTTTTTT.